This T cell receptor beta chain came from a study of T cell repertoires in cytomegalovirus infection. In TCRdb, the reads were re-called with MiXCR into one record per CDR3 protein. The sample shows more than 200,000 distinct CDR3 sequences, approximately 9% of them seen only once. CDR3 length: 13 amino acids. Germline-derived CDR1 and CDR2 are DFQATT and SNEGSKA (reference sequence). V gave up 0 bases and J gave up 5 bases, with 8 bases separating them. Sequencing was carried out using PBMCs. The chain combines TRBV20-1 with TRBJ2-1, with D unclear. The sequence came from a human donor in good health (CMV status not recorded). Some clones in this sample may be carry-over from other donors' samples. CDR3 in DNA: TGCAGTGCTAGAGAAAGACTCAACAATGAGCAGTTCTTC. This codes for CSARERLNNEQFF.